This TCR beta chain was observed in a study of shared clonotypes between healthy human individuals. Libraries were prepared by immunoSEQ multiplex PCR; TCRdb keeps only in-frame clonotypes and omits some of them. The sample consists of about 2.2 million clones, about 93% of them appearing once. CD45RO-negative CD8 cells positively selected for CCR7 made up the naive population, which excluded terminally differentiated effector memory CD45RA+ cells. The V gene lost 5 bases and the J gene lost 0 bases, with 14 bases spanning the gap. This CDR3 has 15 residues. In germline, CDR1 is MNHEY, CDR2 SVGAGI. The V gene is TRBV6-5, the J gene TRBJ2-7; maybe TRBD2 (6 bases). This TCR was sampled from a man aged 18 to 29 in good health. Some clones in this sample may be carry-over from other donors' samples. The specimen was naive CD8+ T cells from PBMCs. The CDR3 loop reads CASSTKTEGSYEQYF. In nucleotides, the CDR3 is TGTGCCAGCAGTACAAAGACGGAGGGCTCCTACGAGCAGTACTTC.